This TCR beta chain originates from a study of long-term antiretroviral therapy in people with HIV. Study-level results: Controls exceeded HIV repertoires in CDR3 length range.

Survey-level immunoSEQ v3.0 assays were run. Sequenced by immunoSEQ multiplex PCR; TCRdb stores in-frame clones only, minus some. The table lists some 17,000 clones, about four fifths of them singletons, with approximately 12% in the top ten. CDR1 and CDR2 from the germline V gene are SGHNT and YYREEE (reference sequence). This CDR3 is 15 amino acids long. Trimming took off 0 bases at V and 0 bases at J, with 10 bases between the two ends. As concerns this clone: What it binds is not known.

The origin of this receptor is a woman between 35 and 50 years old with HIV. The sequenced sample was unsorted PBMCs, obtained less than 3.3 years after starting antiretroviral therapy. The rearrangement joins TRBV5-4 to TRBJ2-7; D may be TRBD2 (5 bases). The CDR3 loop is CASSLAGVTSYEQYF. In DNA form, the CDR3 reads TGTGCCAGCAGCTTGGCCGGGGTGACCTCCTACGAGCAGTACTTC.